The 14 T cell receptor beta chains presented below share a single source sample, sequenced in a study of T cell changes during pregnancy in multiple sclerosis. Method: immunoSEQ multiplex PCR; TCRdb's copy keeps in-frame clones and lacks some. The sample yields roughly 70,000 clones, around 94% seen once. The sample in question was peripheral blood, obtained in the third trimester of pregnancy. Receptors originate from a female donor with multiple sclerosis, enrolled in a pregnancy study.

V gene TRBV9 combines with J gene TRBJ2-2; the D gene is possibly TRBD2 (6 bases). The CDR3 totals 16 residues. CDR1 is SGDLS, CDR2 YYNGEE, per germline. Trimming pared 4 bases from V and 0 bases from J, leaving 13 bases between. For the CDR3, the DNA is TGTGCCAGCAGCTCAAGGGAGGTTACGAACACCGGGGAGCTGTTTTTT. Its translation is CASSSREVTNTGELFF.

The chain uses TRBV18 and TRBJ1-1, with TRBD1 matching over 9 bases. CDR3 size: 15 residues. Germline V gives CDR1 KGHSH, CDR2 LQKENI. J gave up 1 base and V 2 bases, and 2 bases lay outside the gene matches. In DNA, the CDR3 is TGTGCCAGCTCACCAGGGGGACAGGGGAACACTGAAGCTTTCTTT. Translating gives CASSPGGQGNTEAFF.

This chain links TRBV9 with TRBJ2-2, with 9 bases fitting TRBD1. V was clipped by 3 bases and J by 7 bases; unmatched bases: 7. CDR1 and CDR2 (germline): SGDLS, YYNGEE. This CDR3 region has 15 residues. The CDR3 DNA reads as TGTGCCAGCAGCGAGGGACAGGGATTCCTCGGGGAGCTGTTTTTT. This gives the protein CASSEGQGFLGELFF.

V and J are TRBV12-5 and TRBJ1-2, with D possibly being TRBD1 (6 bases). V shed 5 bases and J shed 1 base, with 8 bases lying between them. This CDR3 is built from 13 residues. Germline-derived CDR1 and CDR2 are LGHNT and FRNRAP. CDR3 nucleotides: TGTGCTAGTGGTCCGGACAGTAACTATGGCTACACCTTC. Translating gives CASGPDSNYGYTF. Full variable domain (outside the CDR3, taken from reference TRBV12-5 and TRBJ1-2): DARVTQTPRHKVTEMGQEVTMRCQPILGHNTVFWYRQTMMQGLELLAYFRNRAPLDDSGMPKDRFSAEMPDATLATLKIQPSEPRDSAVYFCASGPDSNYGYTFGSGTRLTVV.

The genes are TRBV29-1 and TRBJ2-5; 7 bases are shared with TRBD1. The CDR3 is made up of 14 amino acids. Germline V lookup: CDR1 SQVTM, CDR2 ANQGSEA. V lost 7 bases to trimming and J lost 0 bases; unmatched junction nucleotides: 8. The CDR3 here is CSDLGTDYQETQYF. CDR3 bases: TGCAGCGACTTAGGGACAGACTACCAAGAGACCCAGTACTTC.

The chain has TRBV5-5 and TRBJ2-3; D perhaps matches TRBD2 (6 bases). Looked up from germline, CDR1 is SGHKS and CDR2 is YYEKEE (reference sequence). Trimming removed 0 bases at V and 14 bases at J, with 13 bases between. The CDR3 totals 12 residues. CDR3 sequence: CASSLAPGGWYF. The DNA for the CDR3 is TGTGCCAGCAGCTTGGCCCCCGGGGGTTGGTATTTT.

This clone was detected once. This sequence joins TRBV4-1 and TRBJ2-5; TRBD2 matches at 10 bases. Germline assignment: CDR1 MGHRA and CDR2 YSYEKL. This CDR3 is 17 amino acids long. V lost 0 bases, J lost 4 bases, and 8 bases stayed unmatched. CDR3 sequence: CASSQEWSGRAGETQYF. Written as DNA, the CDR3 is TGCGCCAGCAGCCAAGAATGGAGCGGGAGGGCAGGAGAGACCCAGTACTTC.

This clone was counted only a few times. The chain recombines TRBV7-9 with TRBJ2-7, with no clear D. The CDR3 runs 12 residues. V lost 1 base, J lost 3 bases, and 4 bases lay in between. The germline V gene encodes CDR1 SEHNR and CDR2 FQNEAQ (reference sequence). The CDR3 DNA reads as TGTGCCAGCAGCTTAGATATCTACGAGCAGTACTTC. Translated: CASSLDIYEQYF.

The V call is TRBV7-9, the J call TRBJ1-1; D may be TRBD1 (5 bases). V was cut by 4 bases and J by 0 bases, with 12 bases left in between. Germline lookup yields CDR1 SEHNR and CDR2 FQNEAQ (reference sequence). This CDR3 is built from 15 residues. The CDR3, as DNA: TGTGCCAGCAGCTCTGTGGAGGGGATGAACACTGAAGCTTTCTTT. Its translation: CASSSVEGMNTEAFF.

The chain couples TRBV4-1 to TRBJ2-5; the match to TRBD2 covers 7 bases. The CDR3 totals 16 residues. J gave up 1 base and V 4 bases, and 9 bases lay outside the gene matches. Germline-derived CDR1 and CDR2 are MGHRA and YSYEKL. The CDR3: CASSRDSGGSQETQYF. The DNA for the CDR3 is TGCGCCAGCAGCCGAGATTCCGGCGGGAGCCAAGAGACCCAGTACTTC.

The rearrangement links TRBV2 to TRBJ2-7; possible D gene TRBD2, 6 bases. Deletions cut 3 bases from V and 6 bases from J, with 15 bases between. From germline, CDR1 is SNHLY and CDR2 FYNNEI. The CDR3 consists of 14 residues. The CDR3 DNA sequence: TGTGCCAGCAGTGAGGCGGGACCTCTCCTCGAGCAGTACTTC. Protein: CASSEAGPLLEQYF.

This chain links TRBV6-6 with TRBJ2-1; weak D call: TRBD2 (7 bases). V gave up 6 bases and J gave up 6 bases, with 18 bases separating them. CDR1 and CDR2 (germline): MNHNY, SVGAGI (reference sequence). The CDR3 is 15 residues long. The DNA for the CDR3 is TGTGCCAGCAGACGCGGGGGCGAGGGTTTCAATGAGCAGTTCTTC. Its protein product is CASRRGGEGFNEQFF.

The chain is built from TRBV9 and TRBJ2-3, with 7 bases lining up with TRBD2. The CDR3 runs 14 residues. The V gene end was trimmed by 0 bases and the J gene end by 2 bases; junction bases not matched to a gene: 0. Germline V gives CDR1 SGDLS, CDR2 YYNGEE. CDR3 residues: CASSVGLATDTQYF. In nucleotides, the CDR3 is TGTGCCAGCAGCGTAGGACTAGCCACAGATACGCAGTATTTT.

The rearrangement uses TRBV10-3 and TRBJ2-1, with 11 bases fitting TRBD2. V gave up 6 bases and J gave up 7 bases; unmatched junction bases: 11. Per germline, CDR1 ENHRY and CDR2 SYGVKD. The CDR3 is made up of 16 amino acids. The CDR3 region is CAIRTSGSGPSNEQFF. The CDR3 DNA reads TGTGCCATCAGAACTAGCGGGAGCGGGCCGTCGAATGAGCAGTTCTTC.